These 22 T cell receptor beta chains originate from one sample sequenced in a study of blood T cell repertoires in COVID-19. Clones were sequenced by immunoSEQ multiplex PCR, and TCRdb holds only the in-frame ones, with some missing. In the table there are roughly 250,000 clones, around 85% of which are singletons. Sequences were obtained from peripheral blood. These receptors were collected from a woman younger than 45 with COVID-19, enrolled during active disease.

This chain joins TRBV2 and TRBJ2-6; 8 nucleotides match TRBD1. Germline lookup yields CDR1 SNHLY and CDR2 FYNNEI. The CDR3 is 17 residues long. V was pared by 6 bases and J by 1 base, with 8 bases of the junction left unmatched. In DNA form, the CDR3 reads TGTGCCAGCAGGCCCGGGACAGGACGATCTGGGGCCAACGTCCTGACTTTC. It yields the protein CASRPGTGRSGANVLTF.

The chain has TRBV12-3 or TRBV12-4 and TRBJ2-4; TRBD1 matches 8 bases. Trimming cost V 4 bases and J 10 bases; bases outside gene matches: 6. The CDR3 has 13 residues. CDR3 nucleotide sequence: TGTGCCAGCAGTTCCGGGACAGGCGCGATTCAGTACTTC. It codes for CASSSGTGAIQYF.

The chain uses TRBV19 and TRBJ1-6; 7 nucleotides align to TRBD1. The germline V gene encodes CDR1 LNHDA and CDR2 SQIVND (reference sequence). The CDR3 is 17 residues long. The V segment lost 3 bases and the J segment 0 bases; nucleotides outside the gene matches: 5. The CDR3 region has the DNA TGTGCCAGTAGTATTGCGACAGGGAGCTCCTATAATTCACCCCTCCACTTT. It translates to CASSIATGSSYNSPLHF.

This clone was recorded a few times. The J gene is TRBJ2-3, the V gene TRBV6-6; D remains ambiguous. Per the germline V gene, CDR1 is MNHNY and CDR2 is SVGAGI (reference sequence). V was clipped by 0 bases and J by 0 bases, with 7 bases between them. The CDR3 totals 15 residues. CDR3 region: CASSYSRTSTDTQYF. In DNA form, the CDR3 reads TGTGCCAGCAGTTACTCGAGAACTAGCACAGATACGCAGTATTTT.

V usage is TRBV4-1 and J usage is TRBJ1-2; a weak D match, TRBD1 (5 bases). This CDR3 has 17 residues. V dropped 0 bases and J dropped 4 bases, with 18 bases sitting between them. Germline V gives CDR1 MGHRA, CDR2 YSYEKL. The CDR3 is CASSQDSRWGDLYGYTF. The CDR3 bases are TGCGCCAGCAGCCAAGATAGCCGCTGGGGGGACCTCTATGGCTACACCTTC.

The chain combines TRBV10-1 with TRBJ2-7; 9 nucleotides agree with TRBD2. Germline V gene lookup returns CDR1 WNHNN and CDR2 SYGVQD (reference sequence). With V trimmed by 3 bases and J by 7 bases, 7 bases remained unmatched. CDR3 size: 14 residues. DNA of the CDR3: TGCGCCAGCAGTGATGGCGGGGGGGCCGTAGAGCAGTACTTC. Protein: CASSDGGGAVEQYF.

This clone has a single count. The CDR3 reads CASSFSNGNSYEQYF. The CDR3 DNA sequence: TGTGCCAGCAGCTTTAGCAACGGGAACTCCTACGAGCAGTACTTC. V is TRBV11-2 and J is TRBJ2-7; TRBD2 might be the D (5 bases). This CDR3 contains 15 residues. V was trimmed by 3 bases and J by 0 bases, leaving 12 bases between them. Germline CDR1 SGHAT, CDR2 FQNNGV.

CDR3 region: CASSSFRTSGEAGTQYF. The CDR3 coding sequence is TGTGCCAGCAGTTCATTCCGGACTAGCGGGGAAGCGGGTACGCAGTATTTT. The rearrangement links TRBV28 to TRBJ2-3; TRBD2 matches 12 bases. Germline V CDR1 and CDR2: MDHEN, SYDVKM. The ends lost 4 bases at V and 8 bases at J; junction bases unmatched: 13. The CDR3 has 17 amino acids.

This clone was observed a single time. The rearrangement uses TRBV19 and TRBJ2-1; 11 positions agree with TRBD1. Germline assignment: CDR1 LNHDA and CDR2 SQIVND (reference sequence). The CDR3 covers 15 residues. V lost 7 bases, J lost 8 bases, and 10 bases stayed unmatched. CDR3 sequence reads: CASNGQGAIGDEQFF. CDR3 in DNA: TGTGCCAGTAATGGACAGGGGGCGATCGGCGATGAGCAGTTCTTC.

CDR3 DNA sequence: TGTGCCACCAGTAAGGGAGGGGTAGAGACCCAGTACTTC. The encoded protein is CATSKGGVETQYF. This rearrangement joins TRBV24-1 to TRBJ2-5, with 7 nucleotides matching TRBD2. The germline gives CDR1 KGHDR, CDR2 SFDVKD. V trimming: 6 bases; J trimming: 4 bases; junction bases outside the gene matches: 4. This CDR3 comprises 13 residues.

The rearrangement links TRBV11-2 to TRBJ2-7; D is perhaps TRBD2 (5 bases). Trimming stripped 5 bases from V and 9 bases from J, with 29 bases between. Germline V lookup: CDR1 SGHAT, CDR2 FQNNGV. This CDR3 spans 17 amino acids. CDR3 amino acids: CASSALSTREKGRGQYF. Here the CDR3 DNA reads TGTGCCAGCAGCGCGCTATCGACGAGGGAGAAGGGTCGGGGGCAGTACTTC.

Here the CDR3 DNA reads TGTGCCAGCAGTTCATCCGGGACTACAAATTCACCCCTCCACTTT. This gives the protein CASSSSGTTNSPLHF. The genes are TRBV28 and TRBJ1-6, with D possibly being TRBD1 (5 bases). The CDR3 consists of 15 residues. Germline CDR1 reads MDHEN; CDR2 reads SYDVKM. With 4 bases removed from V and 7 bases from J, the gap between germline ends came to 14 bases.

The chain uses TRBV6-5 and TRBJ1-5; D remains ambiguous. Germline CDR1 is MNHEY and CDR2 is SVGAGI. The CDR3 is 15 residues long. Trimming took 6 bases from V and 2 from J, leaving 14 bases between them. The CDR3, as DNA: TGTGCCAGCAGGCGTCCGACGGCGGGCAATCAGCCCCAGCATTTT. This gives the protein CASRRPTAGNQPQHF.

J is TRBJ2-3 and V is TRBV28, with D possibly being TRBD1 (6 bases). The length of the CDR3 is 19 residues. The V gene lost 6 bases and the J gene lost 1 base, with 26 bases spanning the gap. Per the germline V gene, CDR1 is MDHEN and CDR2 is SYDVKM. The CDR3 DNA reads TGTGCCAGCAGCCAACTTAGAGGAACCCCGGGACACCGCACAGATACGCAGTATTTT. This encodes CASSQLRGTPGHRTDTQYF.

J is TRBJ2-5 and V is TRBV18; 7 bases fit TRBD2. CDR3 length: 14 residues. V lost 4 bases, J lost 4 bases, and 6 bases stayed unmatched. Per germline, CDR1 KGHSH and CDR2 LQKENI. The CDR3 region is CASSRTSVPETQYF. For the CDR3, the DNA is TGTGCCAGCTCACGGACTAGTGTGCCAGAGACCCAGTACTTC. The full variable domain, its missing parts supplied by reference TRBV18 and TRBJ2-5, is NAGVMQNPRHLVRRRGQEARLRCSPMKGHSHVYWYRQLPEEGLKFMVYLQKENIIDESGMPKERFSAEFPKEGPSILRIQQVVRGDSAAYFCASSRTSVPETQYFGPGTRLLVL.

This CDR3 reads CASSIVEAGANVLTF. The CDR3 bases are TGTGCCAGCAGTATAGTTGAGGCTGGGGCCAACGTCCTGACTTTC. The J gene is TRBJ2-6, the V gene TRBV25-1; D remains unclear. From germline, CDR1 is MGHDK and CDR2 SYGVNS. The CDR3 is 15 amino acids. Trimming took off 5 bases at V and 2 bases at J, with 10 bases between the two ends.

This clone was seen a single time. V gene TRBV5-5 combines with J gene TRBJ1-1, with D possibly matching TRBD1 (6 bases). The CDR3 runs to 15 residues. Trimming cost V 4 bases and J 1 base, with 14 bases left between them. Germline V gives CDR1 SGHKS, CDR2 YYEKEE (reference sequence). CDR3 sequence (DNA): TGTGCCAGCAGCCCGCAGGGGACCCCGAACACTGAAGCTTTCTTT. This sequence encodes CASSPQGTPNTEAFF.

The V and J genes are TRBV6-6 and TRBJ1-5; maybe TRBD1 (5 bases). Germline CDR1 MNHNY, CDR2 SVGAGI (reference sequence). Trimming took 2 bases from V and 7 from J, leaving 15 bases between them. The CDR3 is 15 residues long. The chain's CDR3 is CASSYNSRVGQPQHF. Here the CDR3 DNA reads TGTGCCAGCAGTTACAATAGCAGGGTCGGGCAGCCCCAGCATTTT.

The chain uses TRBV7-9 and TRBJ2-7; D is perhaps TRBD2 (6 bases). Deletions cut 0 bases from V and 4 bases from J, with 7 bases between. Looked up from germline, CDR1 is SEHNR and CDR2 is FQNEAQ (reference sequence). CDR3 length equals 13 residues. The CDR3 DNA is TGTGCCAGCAGCTTAGCTGGGGGGTACGAGCAGTACTTC. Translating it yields CASSLAGGYEQYF.

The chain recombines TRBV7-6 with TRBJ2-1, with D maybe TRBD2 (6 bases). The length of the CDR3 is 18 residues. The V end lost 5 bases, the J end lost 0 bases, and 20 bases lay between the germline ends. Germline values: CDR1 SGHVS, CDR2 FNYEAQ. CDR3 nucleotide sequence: TGTGCCAGCAGCCTCTATGGGGCGGCGGGGAGCTCCTACAATGAGCAGTTCTTC. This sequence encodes CASSLYGAAGSSYNEQFF.

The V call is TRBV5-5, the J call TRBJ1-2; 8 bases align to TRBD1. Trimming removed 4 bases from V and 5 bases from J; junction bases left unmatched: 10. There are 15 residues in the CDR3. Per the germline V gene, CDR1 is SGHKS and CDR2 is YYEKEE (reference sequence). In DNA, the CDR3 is TGTGCCAGCAGCATGCGGCTGACAGGGGCATATGGCTACACCTTC. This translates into CASSMRLTGAYGYTF.

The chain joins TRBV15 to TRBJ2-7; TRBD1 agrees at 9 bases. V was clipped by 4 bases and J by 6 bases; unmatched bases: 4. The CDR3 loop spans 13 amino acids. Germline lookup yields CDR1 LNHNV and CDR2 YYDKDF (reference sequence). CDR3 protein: CATSKTGGREQYF. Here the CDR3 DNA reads TGTGCCACCAGCAAAACAGGGGGCCGCGAGCAGTACTTC.